The rows below give T cell receptor beta chains drawn from one sample of a study of cytomegalovirus exposure and HLA in healthy donors. Generated by immunoSEQ multiplex PCR, the TCRdb table keeps only in-frame clones and is missing some. The sample has approximately 180,000 clones; about four fifths are singletons. The sample taken for sequencing was PBMCs. These TCRs come from a woman aged 18-35 years in good health and CMV-seronegative. Both conserved end residues are part of each CDR3. A D gene is named only where the DNA matches it firmly. Not all rows give a size; the values are once, few, many and, for expanded clones, a class.

DNA: TGCGCCAGCAGCTTGTCCCCGGGACTAGCGGGGCCGAGCTCCTACAATGAGCAGTTCTTC
CDR3: CASSLSPGLAGPSSYNEQFF
J: TRBJ2-1
size: NA
D: TRBD2
V: TRBV5-1

DNA: TGTGCCAGCAGTTTTGGCAGGTCCGCTGCGCAGCCCCAGCATTTT
CDR3: CASSFGRSAAQPQHF
J: TRBJ1-5
size: NA
D: NA
V: TRBV28

DNA: TGTGCCAGCAGACCCCCCTACCTTTATGGCTACACCTTC
CDR3: CASRPPYLYGYTF
J: TRBJ1-2
size: NA
D: NA
V: TRBV28

DNA: TGTGCCAGCAGCCCCCCCGGACAGGGATTCTATGGCTACACCTTC
CDR3: CASSPPGQGFYGYTF
J: TRBJ1-2
size: NA
D: TRBD1
V: TRBV7-9

DNA: TGCGCCAGCAGCTTGGAAGGAGAAGAGACCCAGTACTTC
CDR3: CASSLEGEETQYF
J: TRBJ2-5
size: few
D: NA
V: TRBV5-1

DNA: TGTGCCAGCAGTTTTACCGGGACACGGGCAGGGGCTGGAAACACCATATATTTT
CDR3: CASSFTGTRAGAGNTIYF
J: TRBJ1-3
size: NA
D: NA
V: TRBV5-5

DNA: TGTGCCAGCAGTTACTCGACTGGCAATCAGCCCCAGCATTTT
CDR3: CASSYSTGNQPQHF
J: TRBJ1-5
size: NA
D: NA
V: TRBV6-5

DNA: TGCGCCAGCAGTGAGACACAGCCGTCGAGCACTGAAGCTTTCTTT
CDR3: CASSETQPSSTEAFF
J: TRBJ1-1
size: NA
D: NA
V: TRBV10-2

DNA: TGTGCCAGCAGCGGGGGGACTAGCGGAGCGTACAATGAGCAGTTCTTC
CDR3: CASSGGTSGAYNEQFF
J: TRBJ2-1
size: NA
D: TRBD2
V: TRBV9

DNA: TGCGCCAGCAGCTTGGGACAGGGGGCAGATACGCAGTATTTT
CDR3: CASSLGQGADTQYF
J: TRBJ2-3
size: NA
D: TRBD1
V: TRBV5-1

DNA: TGTGCCAGCAGCTTAGTTACTGGGGCACGGGAGACCCAGTACTTC
CDR3: CASSLVTGARETQYF
J: TRBJ2-5
size: NA
D: NA
V: TRBV11-3

DNA: TGTGCCAGCAGCGCGATTCCAGGGGGAGCCTATGGCTACACCTTC
CDR3: CASSAIPGGAYGYTF
J: TRBJ1-2
size: NA
D: TRBD1
V: TRBV9

DNA: TGTGCCAGTTCCAGGGGGTCGGGCACCGGGGAGCTGTTTTTT
CDR3: CASSRGSGTGELFF
J: TRBJ2-2
size: NA
D: TRBD1
V: TRBV7-6

DNA: TGTGCCAGCAGTCCCATCGGGACTAGCGGGAGATGGGAGCAGTACTTC
CDR3: CASSPIGTSGRWEQYF
J: TRBJ2-7
size: NA
D: TRBD2
V: TRBV28

DNA: TGTGCCAGCAGCCGACCGGGAGGCTACACCTTC
CDR3: CASSRPGGYTF
J: TRBJ1-2
size: NA
D: NA
V: TRBV7-9

DNA: TGTGCCAGCAGCGTATCTGGCGGAGCGGCCGAAGTACGGGGCGGGGAGCTGTTTTTT
CDR3: CASSVSGGAAEVRGGELFF
J: TRBJ2-2
size: NA
D: NA
V: TRBV9

DNA: TGTGCCAGTAGCAACAGGGGATTTAACACTGAAGCTTTCTTT
CDR3: CASSNRGFNTEAFF
J: TRBJ1-1
size: NA
D: TRBD1
V: TRBV19

DNA: TGTGCCAGCAGTTTAAGAGCGGTGAAGGGAGATACGCAGTATTTT
CDR3: CASSLRAVKGDTQYF
J: TRBJ2-3
size: NA
D: NA
V: TRBV27

DNA: TGCAGCGCCCGGGGGGCCGGACTAGCCAAAAACATTCAGTACTTC
CDR3: CSARGAGLAKNIQYF
J: TRBJ2-4
size: NA
D: NA
V: TRBV29-1

DNA: TGCGCCAGCAGTGAGTCGAGACAGGGGGCCCCTGAAGCTTTCTTT
CDR3: CASSESRQGAPEAFF
J: TRBJ1-1
size: NA
D: TRBD1
V: TRBV10-1

DNA: TGTGCCAGCAGTGAATTTGGGGGAGGGAGATACGAGCAGTACTTC
CDR3: CASSEFGGGRYEQYF
J: TRBJ2-7
size: NA
D: TRBD2
V: TRBV6-1

DNA: TGCGCCAGCAGCTTGGATATCACAGATACGCAGTATTTT
CDR3: CASSLDITDTQYF
J: TRBJ2-3
size: NA
D: NA
V: TRBV5-1

DNA: TGTGCCAGCAGTCCTGGGACAGGTAGCAATCAGCCCCAGCATTTT
CDR3: CASSPGTGSNQPQHF
J: TRBJ1-5
size: NA
D: TRBD1
V: TRBV27

DNA: TGTGCCAGCAGCTTACGGCCAGGGCTTGAAGCTTTCTTT
CDR3: CASSLRPGLEAFF
J: TRBJ1-1
size: few
D: NA
V: TRBV13

DNA: TGCAGCGTTGACTGGACAGGAATTTATGGCTACACCTTC
CDR3: CSVDWTGIYGYTF
J: TRBJ1-2
size: NA
D: TRBD1
V: TRBV29-1

DNA: TGTGCCAGCAGCTTAACCATCGGGAGGGCCGCTATTGTGTTCTTC
CDR3: CASSLTIGRAAIVFF
J: TRBJ2-1
size: NA
D: TRBD2
V: TRBV7-8

DNA: TGTGCCAGCAGTTTTCAAGGGACAGGGGCTGGGGCCAACGTCCTGACTTTC
CDR3: CASSFQGTGAGANVLTF
J: TRBJ2-6
size: NA
D: TRBD1
V: TRBV28

DNA: TGTGCCAGCACCCCGGGAGGGGGCGAGCAGTACTTC
CDR3: CASTPGGGEQYF
J: TRBJ2-7
size: NA
D: TRBD2
V: TRBV27

DNA: TGTGCCAGCAGCTTGAGTCAGGGGATGGGAGCTTTCTTT
CDR3: CASSLSQGMGAFF
J: TRBJ1-1
size: NA
D: NA
V: TRBV5-4

DNA: TGTGCCAGCAGCACCTCGGACTTCTACGAGCAGTACTTC
CDR3: CASSTSDFYEQYF
J: TRBJ2-7
size: NA
D: NA
V: TRBV5-8

DNA: TGCGCCAGCAGCCCAGGACAGGAGTCACCTGGGGCCAACGTCCTGACTTTC
CDR3: CASSPGQESPGANVLTF
J: TRBJ2-6
size: NA
D: TRBD1
V: TRBV5-1

DNA: TGTGCCTGGAGTTTGCCAGGTTACTCCTACGAGCAGTACTTC
CDR3: CAWSLPGYSYEQYF
J: TRBJ2-7
size: NA
D: NA
V: TRBV30

DNA: TGTGCCAGCAATTTGCTAGCCCATCCCGGGGAGCTGTTTTTT
CDR3: CASNLLAHPGELFF
J: TRBJ2-2
size: NA
D: NA
V: TRBV6-1

DNA: TGTGCCAGTACGGGGGGGACAGAACAATACGAGCAGTACTTC
CDR3: CASTGGTEQYEQYF
J: TRBJ2-7
size: NA
D: NA
V: TRBV19

DNA: TGTGCCAGCAGTCTAGCCCCCGGAAACCTAGCCAAAAACATTCAGTACTTC
CDR3: CASSLAPGNLAKNIQYF
J: TRBJ2-4
size: NA
D: NA
V: TRBV28

DNA: TGTGCCTGGAGTGACCCTCCCCGTTCGGGGATGGAAGCTTTCTTT
CDR3: CAWSDPPRSGMEAFF
J: TRBJ1-1
size: NA
D: NA
V: TRBV30

DNA: TGCGCCAGCAGCCAAGGGCCAGGGACAGGGCGACTCTATGGCTACACCTTC
CDR3: CASSQGPGTGRLYGYTF
J: TRBJ1-2
size: NA
D: TRBD1
V: TRBV4-3

DNA: TGTGCCAGCAGCTCCGGAGGGGCAGGCCAGCCCCAGCATTTT
CDR3: CASSSGGAGQPQHF
J: TRBJ1-5
size: NA
D: NA
V: TRBV7-9

DNA: TGTGCCAGCAGTTTAAGGGGGAATCAGCCCCAGCATTTT
CDR3: CASSLRGNQPQHF
J: TRBJ1-5
size: NA
D: NA
V: TRBV27

DNA: TGTGCCAGCACCCCGACGCGGGACAGGGGCACTGAAGCTTTCTTT
CDR3: CASTPTRDRGTEAFF
J: TRBJ1-1
size: once
D: TRBD1
V: TRBV9

DNA: TGTGCCAGTAGTTCACAGGGCTACGAGCAGTACTTC
CDR3: CASSSQGYEQYF
J: TRBJ2-7
size: NA
D: NA
V: TRBV19

DNA: TGTGCCAGCAGTTACTCGGGGAGACTGAACACTGAAGCTTTCTTT
CDR3: CASSYSGRLNTEAFF
J: TRBJ1-1
size: NA
D: NA
V: TRBV6-5

DNA: TGCGCCAGCAGCTGGGGCGGGAGAGGTGTTAATGAGCAGTTCTTC
CDR3: CASSWGGRGVNEQFF
J: TRBJ2-1
size: NA
D: TRBD2
V: TRBV5-1

DNA: TGTGCCAGTAACCCCGGGACAGGGGCCGAGACCCAGTACTTC
CDR3: CASNPGTGAETQYF
J: TRBJ2-5
size: NA
D: TRBD1
V: TRBV19

DNA: TGCGCCAGCAGCCAAGACGCCTCCGGGACTAGCGGGGTTCGGGTGCAGTTCTTC
CDR3: CASSQDASGTSGVRVQFF
J: TRBJ2-1
size: NA
D: TRBD2
V: TRBV4-3

DNA: TGCGCCAGCAGCCGCCAACCCGAGAGTTGGGAGCAGTTCTTC
CDR3: CASSRQPESWEQFF
J: TRBJ2-1
size: NA
D: NA
V: TRBV4-3

DNA: TGCAGCGTTGAATCTTATAGGGGTTTCGATGGCTACACCTTC
CDR3: CSVESYRGFDGYTF
J: TRBJ1-2
size: once
D: NA
V: TRBV29-1

DNA: TGTGCCAGCAGCGGCAATCTAGCGGCTGGGGGGCAGTACTTC
CDR3: CASSGNLAAGGQYF
J: TRBJ2-7
size: few
D: TRBD2
V: TRBV5-6

DNA: TGTGCCTGGAGTGTCATACAGACTAACTATGGCTACACCTTC
CDR3: CAWSVIQTNYGYTF
J: TRBJ1-2
size: NA
D: NA
V: TRBV30

DNA: TGCGCCAGCAGCCAAGATCTAACCAGCGGTAGGGACAATGAGCAGTTCTTC
CDR3: CASSQDLTSGRDNEQFF
J: TRBJ2-1
size: NA
D: NA
V: TRBV4-3

DNA: TGCGCCAGCAGCCAAGATGCGGCTAGCGGGGTTGGGGAGCTGTTTTTT
CDR3: CASSQDAASGVGELFF
J: TRBJ2-2
size: NA
D: TRBD2
V: TRBV4-3

DNA: TGTGCCAGCAGCTTACCAGGAGGTGTCTGGGTCACTGAAGCTTTCTTT
CDR3: CASSLPGGVWVTEAFF
J: TRBJ1-1
size: NA
D: NA
V: TRBV7-2

DNA: TGTGCCAGCAGTTTACGGACAGGGAGCTCCTACAATGAGCAGTTCTTC
CDR3: CASSLRTGSSYNEQFF
J: TRBJ2-1
size: NA
D: TRBD1
V: TRBV27

DNA: TGTGCCAGCAGCTTGCTAGGCACAGATACGCAGTATTTT
CDR3: CASSLLGTDTQYF
J: TRBJ2-3
size: NA
D: NA
V: TRBV7-2

DNA: TGTGCCAGCTCAATTAGACAGGGCCCCACAGATACGCAGTATTTT
CDR3: CASSIRQGPTDTQYF
J: TRBJ2-3
size: NA
D: TRBD1
V: TRBV18